This is a list of T cell receptor beta chains from one sample in a study of breast tumors, draining lymph nodes, adjacent tissues. TCRdb re-called the multiplex PCR reads through MiXCR, storing one row per CDR3 protein. Counted here are 17,000 or so distinct CDR3 sequences, 43% occurring once; the ten biggest clones make up about 20%. Sequenced material: breast tumor tissue. All receptors derive from a female donor with breast cancer. Some clones in this sample may be carry-over from other donors' samples. CDR3s include the opening cysteine and the closing phenylalanine or tryptophan. Each record gives: V gene, J gene, clone size, D gene, CDR3 DNA, CDR3 protein. The D gene is left open where the match is weak. For some rows the clone size is stated as once, few or many, or as a class when expanded; others skip it.

TRBV28	TRBJ1-2	many	.	TGTGCCAGCACCGGCAGCCCACTTACGAACTACACCTTC	CASTGSPLTNYTF
TRBV19	TRBJ2-2	many	.	TGTGCCAGTAGGAGACAGGTTGGGGCCGGGGAGCTGTTTTTT	CASRRQVGAGELFF
TRBV6-5	TRBJ2-3	.	.	TGTGCCAGCAGTTACGGGGGCTCCTTGACAGATACGCAGTATTTT	CASSYGGSLTDTQYF
TRBV14	TRBJ2-7	many	.	TGTGCCAGCAGCCAAGGAGGCGACAGGTACTACGAGCAGTACTTC	CASSQGGDRYYEQYF
TRBV7-9	TRBJ1-6	.	.	TGTGCCACAAAGGGACTAACCTGGACGGGAAATTCACCCCTCCACTTT	CATKGLTWTGNSPLHF
TRBV10-2	TRBJ1-6	.	.	TGCGCCAGCAGTTCAAGGGCACTGGCGGGCTATAATTCACCCCTCCACTTT	CASSSRALAGYNSPLHF
TRBV7-2	TRBJ2-3	medium-sized	.	TGTGCCAGCACCCATGGCGATACGCAGTATTTT	CASTHGDTQYF
TRBV6-6	TRBJ2-3	.	.	TGTGCCAGCAGTTACGGGGGATTCCCAGATACGCAGTATTTT	CASSYGGFPDTQYF
TRBV9	TRBJ1-5	many	TRBD1	TGTGCCAGCAGCAGGACAGGGATCCGGCAGCCCCAGCATTTT	CASSRTGIRQPQHF
TRBV5-5	TRBJ2-1	many	.	TGTGCCAGCAAACACGCGGGACAGTCCTACAATGAGCAGTTCTTC	CASKHAGQSYNEQFF
TRBV4-1	TRBJ2-3	medium-sized	.	TGCGCCAGCAGCGACCGGGAGAGAGTGGGAACAGATACGCAGTATTTT	CASSDRERVGTDTQYF
TRBV9	TRBJ2-7	.	TRBD1	TGTGCCAGCAGCGTAGAGACCGGACAGGGCTTCAACGAGCAGTACTTC	CASSVETGQGFNEQYF
TRBV7-2	TRBJ2-7	medium-sized	.	TGTGCCAGCCAGAGACTGGACAGCTCCTACGAGCAGTACTTC	CASQRLDSSYEQYF
TRBV29-1	TRBJ2-7	.	.	TGCAGCGTTGAAGATCGATCGGGGCAGGGCTACGAGCAGTACTTC	CSVEDRSGQGYEQYF
TRBV6-1	TRBJ2-6	few	.	TGTGCCAGCAGTGAAGATAGCTCTGGGGCCAACGTCCTGACTTTC	CASSEDSSGANVLTF
TRBV7-3	TRBJ2-2	.	TRBD2	TGCGCCAGCAGCCCAGGGACTAGCGGGGGAACCGGGGAGCTGTTTTTT	CASSPGTSGGTGELFF
TRBV20-1	TRBJ2-1	many	.	TGCAGTGCTAGCGGGACCTACAATGAGCAGTTCTTC	CSASGTYNEQFF
TRBV13	TRBJ2-7	.	TRBD1	TGTGCCAGCAGCTGGGGACAGGGGATCCACGAGCAGTACTTC	CASSWGQGIHEQYF
TRBV20-1	TRBJ1-6	.	TRBD1	TGCAGTGCTCGCATCGTGACAGGGGGCAATTCACCCCTCCACTTT	CSARIVTGGNSPLHF
TRBV5-6	TRBJ1-6	many	TRBD1	TGTGCCAGCAGCTTGACAGGGGATTCACCCCTCCACTTT	CASSLTGDSPLHF
TRBV5-5	TRBJ2-5	.	TRBD1	TGTGCCAGCAGCTTGATGGACAGGGGCGACGAAGAGACCCAGTACTTC	CASSLMDRGDEETQYF
TRBV7-9	TRBJ2-7	few	.	TGTGCCAGCAGCTCTAAGGCCTACGAGCAGTACTTC	CASSSKAYEQYF
TRBV12-3/TRBV12-4	TRBJ1-4	many	TRBD1	TGTGCCAGCGTTAGGACAGGGACTAATGAAAAACTGTTTTTT	CASVRTGTNEKLFF
TRBV5-5	TRBJ2-1	.	TRBD2	TGTGCCAGCAGCTGGGGTCCGGGAGGGGAGCAGTTCTTC	CASSWGPGGEQFF
TRBV9	TRBJ2-7	.	.	TGTGCCAGCAGCGTCGGCGAGCAGTACTTC	CASSVGEQYF
TRBV13	TRBJ2-3	.	TRBD2	TGTGCCAGCAGCATACCTAGCGGGAGGGCGGGAGATACGCAGTATTTT	CASSIPSGRAGDTQYF